Presented here are 8 T cell receptor beta chains from one specimen sequenced in a study of a mutant IDH1 vaccine in newly diagnosed glioma. The method was immunoSEQ multiplex PCR; TCRdb's version includes in-frame clones alone and lacks a portion of them. The sample comprises roughly 36,000 clones, around 89% of which are singletons, and around 2.6% rests with the top ten. Antigens for these TCRs are unknown. Time point given: week 23, last vaccination. In every dose of vaccine, 300 ug of mutant IDH1 20-mer peptide was given alongside topical imiquimod. The sequencing here drew on PBMCs, taken from a glioma patient whose treatment included an IDH1 peptide vaccine. Receptors were obtained from a middle-aged man with glioma.

This chain joins TRBV5-1 and TRBJ2-1; no reliable D call. Germline V lookup: CDR1 SGHRS, CDR2 YFSETQ. This CDR3 spans 13 amino acids. V was clipped by 1 base and J by 4 bases, with 6 bases between them. The CDR3 DNA reads as TGCGCCAGCAGCTTGCGAATATACAATGAGCAGTTCTTC. Its protein is CASSLRIYNEQFF.

The J gene is TRBJ1-4, the V gene TRBV2; 7 bases match TRBD1. Germline assignment: CDR1 SNHLY and CDR2 FYNNEI. J was trimmed by 0 bases and V by 6 bases; bases with no gene match: 19. The CDR3 has 20 residues. The CDR3 here is CASRDTTWEGGGATNEKLFF. The CDR3 region has the DNA TGTGCCAGCAGGGATACTACCTGGGAGGGAGGGGGCGCAACTAATGAAAAACTGTTTTTT.

V gene TRBV10-1 combines with J gene TRBJ2-2, with D perhaps matching TRBD2 (6 bases). The V gene lost 6 bases and the J gene lost 0 bases, with 17 bases spanning the gap. Germline V gene lookup returns CDR1 WNHNN and CDR2 SYGVQD (reference sequence). The CDR3 totals 17 residues. The CDR3 is CASSHQGGASNTGELFF. The CDR3 DNA reads as TGCGCCAGCAGCCATCAAGGAGGGGCTTCGAACACCGGGGAGCTGTTTTTT.

This clone appeared a few times. The chain uses TRBV13 and TRBJ2-4; D remains ambiguous. This CDR3 is 16 amino acids long. V shed 0 bases and J shed 8 bases, with 17 bases lying between them. The germline V gene has CDR1 PRHDT and CDR2 FYEKMQ (reference sequence). CDR3 residues: CASSLGLSTVVDIQYF. The CDR3 region has the DNA TGTGCCAGCAGCTTAGGCCTTAGTACGGTTGTCGACATTCAGTACTTC.

The genes are TRBV4-2 and TRBJ2-1; 8 positions match TRBD2. From germline, CDR1 is LGHNA and CDR2 YNFKEQ. V was pared by 3 bases and J by 5 bases, with 6 bases of the junction left unmatched. The CDR3 consists of 15 residues. The CDR3 sequence: CASSHPGGAHNEQFF. The CDR3 DNA is TGTGCCAGCAGCCACCCCGGGGGGGCCCACAATGAGCAGTTCTTC.

The chain uses TRBV2 and TRBJ2-2; TRBD2 aligns across 10 bases. The CDR3 sequence is 15 residues long. Germline V CDR1 and CDR2: SNHLY, FYNNEI. J gave up 7 bases and V 6 bases, and 8 bases lay outside the gene matches. As DNA, the CDR3 is TGTGCCAGCAGGCCCCTAGCGGGAGATCTCGGGGAGCTGTTTTTT. Its protein is CASRPLAGDLGELFF.

This chain joins TRBV7-9 and TRBJ1-4; no clear D gene. CDR3 length equals 15 residues. Germline V gene sequence: CDR1 SEHNR, CDR2 FQNEAQ (reference sequence). Trimming took 1 base from V and 3 from J, leaving 9 bases between them. The CDR3 DNA reads as TGTGCCAGCAGCTTAGGTCAGGTCCCTAATGAAAAACTGTTTTTT. Translated, it gives CASSLGQVPNEKLFF.

The rearrangement joins TRBV30 to TRBJ2-5; 8 bases fit TRBD1. Germline V gene data show CDR1 as GTSNPN and CDR2 as SVGIG (reference sequence). After removal of 5 bases from V and 7 bases from J, the junction contained 9 bases not matched to a gene. This CDR3 comprises 13 residues. For the CDR3, the DNA is TGTGCCTGGGACGCAGGGGGCGCGGGGACCCAGTACTTC. Protein product: CAWDAGGAGTQYF.